This T cell receptor beta chain was recovered during a study of T cell repertoires in aging, cancer and after chemotherapy. The overall study: The whole study produced a dataset of several million TCR reads.

V dropped 3 bases and J dropped 4; count of bases not matched to a gene: 5. Germline values: CDR1 DFQATT, CDR2 SNEGSKA (reference sequence). The CDR3 is made up of 14 amino acids. The template was genomic DNA from peripheral blood, not RNA. Turning to this clonotype: Its antigen is as yet unknown.

Rearranged V-D-J TRB sequences were amplified with a mixed TRB-A/B primer pool. TCRdb fed the multiplex PCR reads into MiXCR, producing one record per CDR3 protein. The sample contains some 4,200 distinct CDR3 sequences, around 44% of which appear only once. Study-level points and caveats: Healthy donors lost TCR diversity with age mainly through richness, cancer patients through richness and evenness. Rebound thymic output was suggested by rising median generation probability during chemotherapy in each cancer cohort.

V is TRBV20-1 and J is TRBJ2-2; 7 bases agree with TRBD1. Sequencing was done on a sample of blood. The receptor was derived from a human donor with a solid tumor. Here the CDR3 DNA reads TGCAGTGCTAGGACAGGGCCCCCCACCGGGGAGCTGTTTTTT. Its protein product is CSARTGPPTGELFF.